This T cell receptor (beta chain) was profiled in a study of cytomegalovirus exposure and HLA in healthy donors. V was clipped by 3 bases and J by 5 bases, with 10 bases between them. The CDR3 is 13 amino acids. Germline V gene lookup returns CDR1 SGHDT and CDR2 YYEEEE. The PCR employed 60 Vbeta primers together with 13 Jbeta primers. Using immunoSEQ multiplex PCR, the repertoire was profiled, and TCRdb retains in-frame clones only, with some absent. The sample lists about 130,000 clones, roughly 71% occurring once. Sequenced sample: PBMCs. V gene TRBV5-6 combines with J gene TRBJ2-3, with D possibly being TRBD2 (6 bases). This clonotype was sampled from a woman in her forties or fifties in good health and CMV-seropositive. CDR3 sequence (DNA): TGTGCCAGCAGCTCGGGAGCAGGAGATACGCAGTATTTT. Protein product: CASSSGAGDTQYF.